Listed here are 23 T cell receptor beta chains from one sample, sequenced in a study of blood T cell repertoires in COVID-19. The data were produced by immunoSEQ multiplex PCR, yet TCRdb's version contains in-frame clones alone and is incomplete. The top ten clones hold about 6.6% of a sample with 150,000 or so clones, approximately 90% of them seen once. The source material was PBMCs or T cells enriched from blood (not recorded which). The receptor set was obtained from a woman between 45 and 60 years old who had recovered from COVID-19.

This clone has a handful of counts. The gene calls are TRBV20-1 and TRBJ1-3, with a weak D call TRBD1 (5 bases). The CDR3 has 14 amino acids. CDR1 and CDR2 (germline): DFQATT, SNEGSKA (reference sequence). Between the trimmed V and J ends, which lost 3 bases and 4 bases, there was a span of 13 bases. CDR3 nucleotide sequence: TGCAGTGCTAGTCTGGCAGGGAAAGGAAACACCATATATTTT. Translating it yields CSASLAGKGNTIYF.

The chain joins TRBV19 to TRBJ1-1, with 8 bases that match TRBD1. The CDR3 covers 14 residues. The junction had 7 bases not matched to a gene; V was cut back by 6 bases and J by 4 bases. The V gene's germline CDR1 is LNHDA and CDR2 SQIVND (reference sequence). CDR3 residues: CASSVQGGVTEAFF. The CDR3 DNA is TGTGCCAGTAGCGTACAGGGGGGGGTCACTGAAGCTTTCTTT.

This clone was counted only a few times. CDR3: CASSFPRAGGLAGELFF. CDR3 bases: TGCGCCAGCAGCTTTCCCCGAGCGGGGGGGCTCGCCGGGGAGCTGTTTTTT. The chain combines TRBV5-1 with TRBJ2-2; 10 bases line up with TRBD2. Germline loops: CDR1 SGHRS, CDR2 YFSETQ. The CDR3 spans 17 residues. Trimming took 2 bases from V and 6 from J; bases not matched to a gene: 10.

The chain recombines TRBV4-1 with TRBJ2-1; 8 positions agree with TRBD2. Germline CDR1 reads MGHRA; CDR2 reads YSYEKL. The CDR3 runs 14 residues. V was pared by 3 bases and J by 10 bases, with 8 bases of the junction left unmatched. CDR3 coding DNA: TGCGCCAGCAGCCATCCTTCCTTAGCGGGGGAGCAGTTCTTC. It is translated as CASSHPSLAGEQFF.

The gene calls are TRBV5-1 and TRBJ2-7; 10 nucleotides align to TRBD2. The CDR3 covers 14 residues. V lost 4 bases, J lost 5 bases, and 6 bases stayed unmatched. Germline V gene data show CDR1 as SGHRS and CDR2 as YFSETQ. CDR3 bases: TGCGCCAGCAGCGAAGGGACTAGCGTCCACGAGCAGTACTTC. It translates to CASSEGTSVHEQYF.

CDR3 in DNA: TGTGCCAGCAGCGCGGTCGAACGTTATGGCTACACCTTC. Translating it yields CASSAVERYGYTF. V gene TRBV7-9 combines with J gene TRBJ1-2; D call uncertain. Germline CDR1 and CDR2: SEHNR and FQNEAQ (reference sequence). Trimming removed 5 bases from V and 5 bases from J, with 12 bases in between. The CDR3 spans 13 residues.

This chain connects TRBV2 to TRBJ2-7, with D possibly TRBD2 on 5 matching bases. Germline-derived CDR1 and CDR2 are SNHLY and FYNNEI. The V end lost 8 bases, the J end lost 1 base, and 15 bases lay between the germline ends. This CDR3 region has 14 residues. CDR3 residues: CASRLPGSSYEQYF. The CDR3 DNA reads as TGTGCCAGCCGACTTCCGGGATCTTCCTACGAGCAGTACTTC.

This clone was detected only a few times. This sequence joins TRBV7-2 and TRBJ2-5; TRBD2 agrees at 11 bases. Germline CDR1 reads SGHTA; CDR2 reads FQGNSA. With 9 bases clipped from V and 4 bases from J, the junction kept 7 bases outside the gene matches. The CDR3 length is 14 residues. CDR3 protein: CASGVSGGGETQYF. The CDR3 nucleotides are TGTGCCAGTGGAGTTAGCGGGGGGGGAGAGACCCAGTACTTC. The variable domain in full, completed from reference TRBV7-2 and TRBJ2-5, reads GAGVSQSPSNKVTEKGKDVELRCDPISGHTALYWYRQSLGQGLEFLIYFQGNSAPDKSGLPSDRFSAERTGGSVSTLTIQRTQQEDSAVYLCASGVSGGGETQYFGPGTRLLVL.

The rearrangement joins TRBV4-2 to TRBJ2-1, with TRBD2 identical over 11 bases. V shed 8 bases, J shed 1 base, and the junction held 10 bases outside the gene matches. Looked up from germline, CDR1 is LGHNA and CDR2 is YNFKEQ. This CDR3 is built from 17 residues. The CDR3 reads CASAALAGGLSYNEQFF. CDR3 in DNA: TGTGCCAGCGCGGCTCTAGCGGGGGGTTTATCCTACAATGAGCAGTTCTTC.

The CDR3 nucleotides read TGTGCCAGCAGCTTGAGCTACGGTGGAGATACGCAGTATTTT. Translation: CASSLSYGGDTQYF. The V call is TRBV5-4, the J call TRBJ2-3; D call uncertain. V lost 1 base, J lost 5 bases, and 11 bases lay in between. Germline values: CDR1 SGHNT, CDR2 YYREEE (reference sequence). The CDR3 is 14 residues long. The full variable domain, its missing parts supplied by reference TRBV5-4 and TRBJ2-3, is ETGVTQSPTHLIKTRGQQVTLRCSSQSGHNTVSWYQQALGQGPQFIFQYYREEENGRGNFPPRFSGLQFPNYSSELNVNALELDDSALYLCASSLSYGGDTQYFGPGTRLTVL.

The chain recombines TRBV27 with TRBJ2-6; D possibly corresponds to TRBD1 (6 bases). V was clipped by 6 bases and J by 0 bases, with 9 bases between them. Looked up from germline, CDR1 is MNHEY and CDR2 is SMNVEV (reference sequence). CDR3 size: 15 residues. The CDR3 protein is CASSLQGSGANVLTF. In nucleotides, the CDR3 is TGTGCCAGCAGCCTACAGGGCTCTGGGGCCAACGTCCTGACTTTC.

The chain links TRBV5-4 to TRBJ1-3; 7 positions agree with TRBD1. The CDR3 loop spans 16 amino acids. The V and J ends lost 1 base and 4 bases, in that order; junction bases with no gene match: 8. CDR1 is SGHNT and CDR2 is YYREEE in the germline V gene (reference sequence). The CDR3 reads CASSLLIGTAGNTIYF. Here the CDR3 DNA reads TGTGCCAGCAGCTTGTTAATCGGGACAGCCGGAAACACCATATATTTT.

This CDR3 reads CSANRGETQYF. CDR3 nucleotide sequence: TGCAGTGCTAATCGGGGAGAGACCCAGTACTTC. V is TRBV20-1 and J is TRBJ2-5; possibly TRBD2 for D (5 bases). Trimming pared 4 bases from V and 4 bases from J, leaving 7 bases between. The CDR3 sequence is 11 residues long. The germline CDR1 and CDR2 sequences are DFQATT and SNEGSKA (reference sequence).

The gene calls are TRBV6-5 and TRBJ1-2; no reliable D call. V lost 2 bases and J lost 4, with 14 bases in between. The V gene's germline CDR1 is MNHEY and CDR2 SVGAGI. The CDR3 consists of 15 residues. DNA for the CDR3: TGTGCCAGCAGTTACAACCAGGTGGAGGTCTATGGCTACACCTTC. This codes for CASSYNQVEVYGYTF.

The CDR3 nucleotides are TGTGCCAGCTTAAGGACAGAGAACACTGAAGCTTTCTTT. Translating it yields CASLRTENTEAFF. V gene TRBV5-5 combines with J gene TRBJ1-1; D is perhaps TRBD1 (6 bases). The CDR3 length is 13 residues. CDR1 is SGHKS and CDR2 is YYEKEE in the germline V gene (reference sequence). V lost 7 bases and J lost 1, with 11 bases in between.

The V and J genes are TRBV9 and TRBJ1-2, with D possibly matching TRBD1 (5 bases). Germline CDR1 reads SGDLS; CDR2 reads YYNGEE. CDR3 length: 15 residues. V was cut by 0 bases and J by 0 bases, with 9 bases left in between. The CDR3 region is CASSVVGAANYGYTF. CDR3 nucleotide sequence: TGTGCCAGCAGCGTAGTTGGGGCAGCTAACTATGGCTACACCTTC.

This clone occurred once. The V and J genes are TRBV12-3 or TRBV12-4 and TRBJ1-5, with D unclear. Trimming removed 6 bases from V and 3 bases from J, with 6 bases in between. The CDR3 contains 12 residues. The CDR3 reads CASSRDNQPQHF. CDR3 nucleotide sequence: TGTGCCAGCAGCCGCGACAATCAGCCCCAGCATTTT.

This chain joins TRBV19 and TRBJ2-3; D gene ambiguous. V was trimmed by 6 bases and J by 0 bases, leaving 7 bases between them. Germline values: CDR1 LNHDA, CDR2 SQIVND (reference sequence). The CDR3 has 13 residues. The CDR3 region has the DNA TGTGCCAGTAGGGCGGCTAGCACAGATACGCAGTATTTT. Amino acid sequence: CASRAASTDTQYF.

This sequence joins TRBV19 and TRBJ1-1, with TRBD1 as a possible D gene (5 bases). In germline, CDR1 is LNHDA, CDR2 SQIVND (reference sequence). The length of the CDR3 is 14 residues. V lost 0 bases to trimming and J lost 5 bases, with 10 bases between them. CDR3 residues: CASSIDREGTEAFF. In nucleotides, the CDR3 is TGTGCCAGTAGTATAGACAGGGAGGGGACTGAAGCTTTCTTT.

The gene calls are TRBV21-1 and TRBJ2-7; the table's TRBD2 call for D was not verified on the DNA. TRBV21-1 is a documented pseudogene. The CDR3 sequence is 14 residues long. DNA of the CDR3: TGTGCCAGCAGCGCTCCGGGACTAGTTTTTGAGCAGTACTTC. Its protein is CASSAPGLVFEQYF.

This clone occurred a few times. This chain uses TRBV6-1 with TRBJ1-1, with 9 bases matching TRBD1. After removal of 3 bases from V and 5 bases from J, the junction contained 4 bases not matched to a gene. From germline, CDR1 is MNHNS and CDR2 SASEGT. The CDR3 covers 14 residues. DNA of the CDR3: TGTGCCAGCAGTGACGACAGGGGGTGGACTGAAGCTTTCTTT. It specifies CASSDDRGWTEAFF.

The chain joins TRBV18 to TRBJ1-2, with a tentative D call TRBD1 (6 bases). Trimming removed 2 bases from V and 3 bases from J, with 13 bases in between. The CDR3 is made up of 15 amino acids. Germline V lookup: CDR1 KGHSH, CDR2 LQKENI. The CDR3 region has the DNA TGTGCCAGCTCACCAACTCAGGGGAACTACTATGGCTACACCTTC. Translation gives CASSPTQGNYYGYTF.

This chain connects TRBV7-3 to TRBJ1-2; 12 nucleotides align to TRBD1. Per germline, CDR1 SGHTA and CDR2 FQGTGA. Trimming removed 0 bases from V and 8 bases from J; junction bases left unmatched: 1. The CDR3 consists of 14 residues. The DNA for the CDR3 is TGTGCCAGCAGCTTAACTGGGACAGGGGGCGGCTACACCTTC. Protein: CASSLTGTGGGYTF.